Each of the 27 T cell receptor beta chains below was sequenced from the same sample in a study of CD8 T cells in ankylosing spondylitis. Points from the study as a whole: Among TCR beta sequences, a motif of eight highly homologous variants appeared characteristic of ankylosing spondylitis blood.

These receptors have no known antigen. TCRdb analysed the 5' RACE reads with MiXCR anew, one entry per CDR3 protein. This sample has 450,000 or so distinct CDR3 sequences, with about 25% found just once. Sequenced input: blood, either unsorted or a sorted T cell fraction (not recorded which). The source of these receptors is a male donor with ankylosing spondylitis.

The chain couples TRBV4-1 to TRBJ1-2; tentatively, D is TRBD1 (5 bases). CDR1 and CDR2 (germline): MGHRA, YSYEKL. The CDR3 contains 15 residues. V lost 0 bases and J lost 7, with 15 bases in between. CDR3 DNA: TGCGCCAGCAGCCAAGAGCCGGACATCAGGAGTGGCTACACCTTC. Amino acid sequence: CASSQEPDIRSGYTF.

This clonotype was counted a single time. The chain is built from TRBV7-2 and TRBJ2-6; D might be TRBD1 (5 bases). The CDR3 covers 16 residues. The germline V and J ends were trimmed by 4 bases and 0 bases, with 10 bases remaining between them. Germline CDR1 reads SGHTA; CDR2 reads FQGNSA. This chain's CDR3 is CASSYQQVSGANVLTF. The CDR3 DNA follows: TGTGCCAGCAGCTATCAACAGGTCTCTGGGGCCAACGTCCTGACTTTC.

This clonotype was found a few times. The V gene is TRBV5-6, the J gene TRBJ2-7; the D gene is possibly TRBD2 (5 bases). The CDR3 has 13 residues. CDR1 SGHDT and CDR2 YYEEEE come from the germline V gene. With 0 bases removed from V and 5 bases from J, the gap between germline ends came to 9 bases. The CDR3 loop reads CASSLAGVHEQYF. For the CDR3, the DNA is TGTGCCAGCAGCTTGGCCGGGGTCCACGAGCAGTACTTC.

The rearrangement joins TRBV7-9 to TRBJ1-2, with D perhaps TRBD1 (5 bases). Germline CDR1 is SEHNR and CDR2 is FQNEAQ (reference sequence). V was pared by 5 bases and J by 5 bases, with 21 bases between. The CDR3 runs 16 residues. The CDR3 sequence is CASSQMGPTPFYGYTF. The CDR3 region has the DNA TGTGCCAGCAGCCAAATGGGGCCGACCCCATTTTATGGCTACACCTTC.

V is TRBV15 and J is TRBJ1-2, with D possibly TRBD1 on 5 matching bases. The germline V and J ends were trimmed by 0 bases and 8 bases, with 13 bases remaining between them. This CDR3 spans 14 amino acids. CDR1 LNHNV and CDR2 YYDKDF come from the germline V gene (reference sequence). The CDR3 sequence is CATSRDSGLVGYTF. Here the CDR3 DNA reads TGTGCCACCAGCAGAGATTCAGGGTTGGTGGGCTACACCTTC.

In this sample, this clonotype turned up a few times. This chain joins TRBV11-2 and TRBJ2-7; D is perhaps TRBD2 (5 bases). With 5 bases removed from V and 2 bases from J, the gap between germline ends came to 16 bases. The CDR3 runs 15 residues. CDR1 is SGHAT, CDR2 FQNNGV, per germline. CDR3: CASSGLRSYAYEQYF. Here the CDR3 DNA reads TGTGCCAGCAGCGGACTGAGATCCTATGCCTACGAGCAGTACTTC.

The V call is TRBV20-1, the J call TRBJ2-7; 11 nucleotides agree with TRBD2. V gave up 3 bases and J gave up 4 bases; unmatched junction bases: 5. This CDR3 comprises 14 residues. Germline V gives CDR1 DFQATT, CDR2 SNEGSKA (reference sequence). The CDR3 nucleotides read TGCAGTGCTAGCTCCACTAGCGGGAGTTACGAGCAGTACTTC. It specifies CSASSTSGSYEQYF.

The chain has TRBV29-1 and TRBJ2-1; D is possibly TRBD1 (5 bases). V lost 6 bases and J 2 bases, leaving 11 bases between the germline ends. CDR1 is SQVTM and CDR2 is ANQGSEA in the germline V gene. This CDR3 contains 13 residues. The CDR3 sequence is CSVTKTAYNEQFF. DNA for the CDR3: TGCAGCGTGACAAAGACAGCCTACAATGAGCAGTTCTTC.

This clonotype was seen repeatedly, ten times or more. The rearrangement uses TRBV7-9 and TRBJ2-1, with 11 nucleotides matching TRBD2. Germline values: CDR1 SEHNR, CDR2 FQNEAQ (reference sequence). Trimming removed 5 bases from V and 4 bases from J; junction bases left unmatched: 7. The CDR3 consists of 16 residues. The CDR3 DNA is TGTGCCAGCAGCCGACGCGGGACTAGCGGTTACAATGAGCAGTTCTTC. This sequence encodes CASSRRGTSGYNEQFF.

The genes are TRBV7-8 and TRBJ2-1; 9 bases fit TRBD1. CDR1 is SGHVS, CDR2 FQNEAQ, per germline. The CDR3 runs 13 residues. Losses at the gene ends were 3 bases for V and 9 bases for J; bases not matched to a gene: 3. The CDR3 DNA reads as TGTGCCAGCAGCTTGGACAGGGGCGGTGAGCAGTTCTTC. Its translation: CASSLDRGGEQFF.

This clonotype was observed at least ten times. V usage is TRBV11-2 and J usage is TRBJ2-7; no definite D call. Trimming shortened V by 4 bases and J by 3 bases, and 13 bases separated the two germline ends. There are 14 residues in the CDR3. Germline values: CDR1 SGHAT, CDR2 FQNNGV. For the CDR3, the DNA is TGTGCCAGCAGCTGGAGTGTGAGACACTACGAGCAGTACTTC. This gives the protein CASSWSVRHYEQYF. The full variable domain, with the rest looked up from reference TRBV11-2 and TRBJ2-7, is EAGVAQSPRYKIIEKRQSVAFWCNPISGHATLYWYQQILGQGPKLLIQFQNNGVVDDSQLPKDRFSAERLKGVDSTLKIQPAKLEDSAVYLCASSWSVRHYEQYFGPGTRLTVT.

This rearrangement joins TRBV10-3 to TRBJ1-2, with TRBD1 identical over 12 bases. CDR3 length: 17 residues. Germline-derived CDR1 and CDR2 are ENHRY and SYGVKD. V lost 6 bases and J lost 2; bases outside the gene matches: 10. This CDR3 is CAIREGQGATLNYGYTF. Written as DNA, the CDR3 is TGTGCCATCAGGGAGGGACAGGGGGCAACCCTAAACTATGGCTACACCTTC.

The rearrangement links TRBV7-9 to TRBJ2-3; 8 nucleotides align to TRBD1. Germline CDR1 is SEHNR and CDR2 is FQNEAQ (reference sequence). This CDR3 is built from 15 residues. Trimming cost V 1 base and J 2 bases; bases outside gene matches: 2. CDR3 sequence reads: CASSLGDRTTDTQYF. The CDR3 coding sequence is TGTGCCAGCAGCTTAGGGGACAGGACCACAGATACGCAGTATTTT.

The chain recombines TRBV5-6 with TRBJ1-2; TRBD1 is a possible D gene (6 bases). This CDR3 contains 14 residues. V was cut by 3 bases and J by 3 bases, with 12 bases left in between. CDR1 and CDR2 (germline): SGHDT, YYEEEE. The CDR3 here is CASSWNRVDYGYTF. Here the CDR3 DNA reads TGTGCCAGCAGCTGGAACAGGGTCGACTATGGCTACACCTTC.

Ten or more counts support this clonotype. The chain couples TRBV7-2 to TRBJ1-6; D call uncertain. Trimming stripped 2 bases from V and 6 bases from J, with 2 bases between. The V gene's germline CDR1 is SGHTA and CDR2 FQGNSA. This CDR3 contains 12 residues. The CDR3: CASSLSNSPLHF. CDR3 nucleotides: TGTGCCAGCAGCTTAAGTAATTCACCCCTCCACTTT.

V usage is TRBV6-2 or TRBV6-3 and J usage is TRBJ2-3; D perhaps matches TRBD2 (6 bases). Trimming pared 3 bases from V and 12 bases from J, leaving 16 bases between. The CDR3 is 13 amino acids. Germline V CDR1 and CDR2: MNHEY, SVGEGT. CDR3 residues: CASSYAGEAGQYF. In DNA form, the CDR3 reads TGTGCCAGCAGTTATGCCGGGGAGGCGGGACAGTATTTT.

This clonotype came up a few times. The CDR3 sequence is CSARGGDRVSGELFF. CDR3 nucleotides: TGCAGTGCTAGAGGAGGGGACAGGGTTTCCGGGGAGCTGTTTTTT. The chain carries TRBV20-1 and TRBJ2-2; 9 positions agree with TRBD1. CDR3 length: 15 residues. J gave up 6 bases and V 1 base, and 6 bases lay outside the gene matches. The germline CDR1 and CDR2 sequences are DFQATT and SNEGSKA (reference sequence).

This clonotype has more than one count but fewer than ten. The rearrangement joins TRBV12-3 or TRBV12-4 to TRBJ1-6; the D gene is possibly TRBD1 (6 bases). Between the trimmed V and J ends, which lost 6 bases and 10 bases, there was a span of 13 bases. This CDR3 contains 13 residues. The CDR3 region has the DNA TGTGCCAGCAGCCCCGCGGGGGCATCACCCCTCCACTTT. Residues: CASSPAGASPLHF.

The V call is TRBV28, the J call TRBJ2-3; D remains unclear. This CDR3 comprises 13 residues. The germline V and J ends were trimmed by 6 bases and 5 bases, with 12 bases remaining between them. Germline lookup yields CDR1 MDHEN and CDR2 SYDVKM. The CDR3 sequence: CASSSSLRDTQYF. In DNA, the CDR3 is TGTGCCAGCAGCTCGTCTCTGCGAGATACGCAGTATTTT. Filled out from reference TRBV28 and TRBJ2-3, the complete variable domain reads DVKVTQSSRYLVKRTGEKVFLECVQDMDHENMFWYRQDPGLGLRLIYFSYDVKMKEKGDIPEGYSVSREKKERFSLILESASTNQTSMYLCASSSSLRDTQYFGPGTRLTVL.

The chain carries TRBV4-1 and TRBJ2-3; D is possibly TRBD1 (6 bases). From germline, CDR1 is MGHRA and CDR2 YSYEKL. The V gene lost 2 bases and the J gene lost 4 bases, with 10 bases spanning the gap. The CDR3 extends over 14 amino acids. The DNA for the CDR3 is TGCGCCAGCAGCCAAAATCAGGGGTCAGATACGCAGTATTTT. This codes for CASSQNQGSDTQYF.

This clonotype was seen only a few times. The chain couples TRBV5-1 to TRBJ2-1, with 10 positions matching TRBD2. This CDR3 region has 18 residues. J was trimmed by 0 bases and V by 3 bases; bases with no gene match: 9. Germline loops: CDR1 SGHRS, CDR2 YFSETQ. The CDR3 sequence: CASSSGTSALSSYNEQFF. CDR3 DNA sequence: TGCGCCAGCAGCTCCGGGACTAGCGCCCTTAGCTCCTACAATGAGCAGTTCTTC. The whole variable domain, filled in from reference TRBV5-1 and TRBJ2-1, reads KAGVTQTPRYLIKTRGQQVTLSCSPISGHRSVSWYQQTPGQGLQFLFEYFSETQRNKGNFPGRFSGRQFSNSRSEMNVSTLELGDSALYLCASSSGTSALSSYNEQFFGPGTRLTVL.

This clonotype was counted a few times. V and J are TRBV11-3 and TRBJ2-1; D gene ambiguous. Deletions cut 1 base from V and 2 bases from J, with 9 bases between. The CDR3 loop spans 15 amino acids. The V gene's germline CDR1 is SGHNT and CDR2 YENEEA. The CDR3 nucleotides read TGTGCCAGCAGCTTAGCCCCGACACCCTACAATGAGCAGTTCTTC. Translation gives CASSLAPTPYNEQFF.

This clonotype was counted between two and nine times. The chain joins TRBV11-3 to TRBJ2-2; D gene unclear. This CDR3 spans 15 amino acids. CDR1 is SGHNT and CDR2 is YENEEA in the germline V gene. With 4 bases removed from V and 7 bases from J, the gap between germline ends came to 16 bases. The CDR3 loop reads CASSSRLGPGGELFF. The CDR3 region has the DNA TGTGCCAGCAGCTCCCGACTGGGCCCCGGCGGGGAGCTGTTTTTT.

This clonotype was detected a few times. The genes are TRBV20-1 and TRBJ1-2; tentative D call: TRBD1 (5 bases). The germline V gene encodes CDR1 DFQATT and CDR2 SNEGSKA (reference sequence). The V and J ends lost 6 bases and 7 bases respectively, with 18 bases between them. The CDR3 has 13 residues. The CDR3 DNA reads as TGCAGTGCGGAGCACCCGGGGGAGGCTGGCTACACCTTC. Its translation is CSAEHPGEAGYTF.

The chain uses TRBV20-1 and TRBJ2-7; perhaps TRBD1 as D (5 bases). The V gene's germline CDR1 is DFQATT and CDR2 SNEGSKA (reference sequence). The CDR3 length is 13 residues. Deletions cut 4 bases from V and 2 bases from J, with 12 bases between. This CDR3 is CSANTRQTYEQYF. CDR3 nucleotide sequence: TGCAGTGCTAACACGAGACAGACCTACGAGCAGTACTTC.

This chain links TRBV20-1 with TRBJ2-1, with 7 bases that match TRBD2. Germline CDR1 is DFQATT and CDR2 is SNEGSKA (reference sequence). CDR3 length: 14 residues. The trim removed 6 bases at V and 4 bases at J, leaving 9 bases unmatched. The CDR3 reads CSASRLAVYNEQFF. In nucleotides, the CDR3 is TGCAGTGCCTCGAGACTAGCAGTTTACAATGAGCAGTTCTTC.

The chain combines TRBV7-9 with TRBJ2-3; maybe TRBD2 (6 bases). V was pared by 7 bases and J by 0 bases, with 14 bases between. The CDR3 runs to 15 residues. Germline V gene data show CDR1 as SEHNR and CDR2 as FQNEAQ (reference sequence). The CDR3 DNA reads as TGTGCCAGCAACCCCCGGGACTTTAGCACAGATACGCAGTATTTT. This codes for CASNPRDFSTDTQYF. Variable domain in full (rest from reference TRBV7-9 and TRBJ2-3): DTGVSQNPRHKITKRGQNVTFRCDPISEHNRLYWYRQTLGQGPEFLTYFQNEAQLEKSRLLSDRFSAERPKGSFSTLEIQRTEQGDSAMYLCASNPRDFSTDTQYFGPGTRLTVL.